This T cell receptor beta chain was observed in a study of OX40 agonist ivuxolimab in advanced cancers. TCRdb's table, derived via immunoSEQ multiplex PCR, lists solely in-frame clones and lacks some. The data show over 150,000 clones, 94% seen once. Looked up from germline, CDR1 is MNHNS and CDR2 is SASEGT. This CDR3 is 14 amino acids long. After removal of 8 bases from V and 6 bases from J, the junction contained 12 bases not matched to a gene. The sequenced sample was CD4+ or CD8+ T cells sorted from blood, obtained in a trial of the OX40 agonist ivuxolimab. The chain links TRBV6-1 to TRBJ1-1, with 7 bases that match TRBD1. This receptor was identified in an adult with an advanced solid tumor such as melanoma, head and neck, liver or kidney cancer. The CDR3 reads CASGGRGSPSEAFF. DNA of the CDR3: TGTGCCAGCGGGGGCAGGGGGTCTCCTTCTGAAGCTTTCTTT.